One T cell receptor (beta chain) is described in this entry. Its antigen target is currently unknown. The input lacks base qualities; no much larger clone sits a single base away. Using the deep immunoSEQ assay, multiplex PCR amplified TCR CDR3 regions from genomic DNA. Extracted genomic DNA from each cell subset was distributed evenly across all wells of several immunoSEQ 96-well plates, and each plate was treated as a replicate. For sorted subsets, each replicate PCR was loaded with about 0.2 ug genomic DNA, equivalent to 25,000 to 35,000 T cell genomes. The purified libraries were quantified using a Qubit 3.0 fluorometer, sized with a Bioanalyzer 2100, and then quantified again using the KAPA Library Quantification kit. A separate single-read 150-cycle Illumina NextSeq 550 flow cell was used to sequence each immunoSEQ 96-well plate. As for the original processing: The immunoSEQ output contained only junctional sequences without quality scores, so filtering could not match that applied to full-length reads. Sequences were annotated with PyIR, a Python wrapper for IgBLAST v1.9, and V/J genes and CDR3 were assigned using IMGT germline references. Any read was removed if the V/J assignment was weak (E-value above 1e-6), the CDR3 was missing, or the read contained stop codons, out-of-frame junctions, or ambiguous translated residues. V3J clonotypes were defined as sequences sharing an identical inferred V gene, J gene, and CDR3 amino acid sequence. To compute the percentage overlap between repertoires, the number of shared unique clonotypes was divided by the size of the smaller repertoire. RTK rarefaction, the Chao1 estimator, and Recon v2.1 estimates of unobserved clonotypes were used to assess repertoire richness. Generation probabilities were computed with OLGA for all TCRbeta clonotypes obtained by the gDNA method from several donors. This immuneACCESS table, as held by TCRdb, lists in-frame sequences with V and J called but not all clones. Of the missing ones, under half trace to an unresolved V gene in checked studies; the others have no known cause. V and J calls and clone size follow that table, whereas D and trimming were derived from the DNA. The sample records some 1.5 million clones, roughly 97% of which are singletons. The ten top clones hold over 1% of the sample.

Donors were healthy HIV-negative adults with no recently reported acute infections or vaccinations. Every donor was a Caucasian adult residing in Nashville, Tennessee, USA. CD4+ T cells were enriched by magnetic negative selection, after which naive cells were positively selected on CD45RA and the negative fraction was taken as the memory subset. Blood was collected by leukapheresis, and PBMCs were isolated by Ficoll-Histopaque density gradient centrifugation and then cryopreserved in liquid nitrogen vapor phase. Analytical flow cytometry was used to check the purity and quantity of each magnetically sorted T cell population. Each sorted fraction had its genomic DNA isolated and then quantified by UV absorbance on a Nanodrop 2000c. Trimming costs V 4 bases and J 8 bases, and their ends lie 14 bases apart. From the cysteine up to the phenylalanine, the CDR3 has a length of 13 residues. CDR3 DNA only is kept here, 39 bases in frame from base 1. Via the germline V gene (reference sequence), CDR1 is LNHNV and CDR2 YYDKDF.

The entry originates in a study of shared clonotypes between healthy human individuals (dated by TCRdb to about 2020). Notes on the research overall: Three men and a couple of women, aged 18 to 49 years, made up the cohort. Per donor, three plates each were used for CD4 naive and CD4 memory, two for CD8 naive, and one for CD8 memory. Blood TCR repertoires of five healthy adults were deeply sequenced to estimate repertoire size and the extent of clonotype sharing between individuals. Libraries were prepared and TCR repertoires were sequenced by different laboratories using diverse techniques, in order to increase sequencing depth and limit assay-specific biases. Between about 0.9 and 9 billion PBMCs per donor were obtained by leukapheresis. Results the study describes overall, beyond this receptor: When four donors were compared, the shared fraction of clonotypes was roughly 5% for naive CD4, about 4% for naive CD8, 2% to 2.5% for memory CD4, and 0.3% to 0.5% for memory CD8. Even with the large sequencing depth, rarefaction of the sorted-subset datasets indicated that sequencing was incomplete. Estimated clonotype richness was generally larger for naive than for memory subsets. The genetic and exposure-history diversity represented was limited by the small number of donors. Pairwise subsampling indicated that sequencing depth was expected to affect the degree of clonotype sharing among donors. Higher generation probabilities were observed for clonotypes shared by all four sorted-subset donors than for non-shared clonotypes. Sampling was restricted to blood, and TCR repertoires in tissues likely differ from the TCR repertoires found in blood.

The chain employs TRBV15 and TRBJ1-2; a confident D gene designation cannot be given. This sequence originates from a man under 40 in good health. What was sequenced was naive CD4+ T cells sorted from blood. According to the study, the label for this sample's cell subset or site signals: CD45RA+ positively selected. The CDR3 is CATSNLASGGYTF. Here is the DNA: TGTGCCACCAGCAATCTCGCTTCGGGCGGCTACACCTTC.